The 32 T cell receptor beta chains below all came from one sample that was sequenced in a study of T-cell reconstitution after alpha-beta-depleted transplantation in children. During its preparation, the TCRbeta library received unique molecular identifiers. TCRdb recomputed calls from the PCR reads with MiXCR, one row per CDR3 protein. The sample carries 300,000 to 400,000 distinct CDR3 sequences, 13% recorded once. The sample here was PBMCs, taken from the stem cell graft. These receptors all stem from a human donor who donated a stem cell graft to a child with Fanconi anemia.

This clonotype was detected many times. V is TRBV5-5 and J is TRBJ1-5; D uncertain. Germline V lookup: CDR1 SGHKS, CDR2 YYEKEE (reference sequence). The ends were cut back, 4 bases at V and 3 bases at J, with 14 bases in the middle. The CDR3 spans 15 residues. The CDR3 sequence: CASSPTGGPNQPQHF. As DNA, the CDR3 is TGTGCCAGCAGCCCTACGGGTGGCCCCAATCAGCCCCAGCATTTT.

The chain combines TRBV20-1 with TRBJ1-4; TRBD1 is a possible D gene (6 bases). Trimming shortened V by 3 bases and J by 8 bases, and 16 bases separated the two germline ends. The CDR3 has 14 residues. CDR1 and CDR2 (germline): DFQATT, SNEGSKA (reference sequence). Here the CDR3 reads CSAREQGLREKLFF. DNA for the CDR3: TGCAGTGCTAGGGAACAGGGACTAAGGGAAAAACTGTTTTTT.

The chain has TRBV3-1 and TRBJ1-5; possible D gene TRBD1, 5 bases. Looked up from germline, CDR1 is LGHDT and CDR2 is YNNKEL (reference sequence). This CDR3 is 16 amino acids long. V lost 5 bases to trimming and J lost 3 bases, with 17 bases between them. The CDR3 DNA is TGTGCCAGCAGCGAGACAGTGGACATTCACAATCAGCCCCAGCATTTT. Translated: CASSETVDIHNQPQHF.

This clonotype has only a few counts. The V call is TRBV6-5, the J call TRBJ2-7; the D is unclear. Trimming shortened V by 0 bases and J by 9 bases, and 12 bases separated the two germline ends. Germline values: CDR1 MNHEY, CDR2 SVGAGI. The CDR3 sequence is 13 residues long. CDR3 sequence: CASSYSGSEVQYF. CDR3 nucleotide sequence: TGTGCCAGCAGTTACTCGGGCAGTGAGGTGCAGTACTTC.

Details on this clonotype: A read error may explain this, as a much larger clone is one base away. The conserved closing phenylalanine or tryptophan is absent in this CDR3, likely reflecting a read error. This chain links TRBV6-1 with TRBJ1-4; 7 nucleotides agree with TRBD1. V shed 6 bases, J shed 5 bases, and the junction held 9 bases outside the gene matches. The CDR3 runs 15 residues. Per germline, CDR1 MNHNS and CDR2 SASEGT. The CDR3 protein is CASRPPGQRNEKLFV. The CDR3 DNA reads TGTGCCAGCAGGCCTCCGGGACAGAGAAATGAAAAACTGTTTGTT.

The chain joins TRBV6-2 or TRBV6-3 to TRBJ2-7; D is ambiguous. The germline V and J ends were trimmed by 2 bases and 3 bases, with 11 bases remaining between them. CDR1 MNHEY and CDR2 SVGEGT come from the germline V gene. The CDR3 has 14 residues. CDR3 DNA: TGTGCCAGCAGTTACAGGGCGGACCTCTACGAGCAGTACGTC. Residues: CASSYRADLYEQYV.

This CDR3 is CASSQGGVYTEAFF. In DNA form, the CDR3 reads TGTGCCAGCAGCCAGGGAGGGGTGTACACTGAAGCTTTCTTT. The chain combines TRBV4-2 with TRBJ1-1; D perhaps matches TRBD1 (5 bases). CDR1 is LGHNA and CDR2 is YNFKEQ in the germline V gene. The CDR3 length is 14 residues. Trimming left V 3 bases short and J 3 bases short, with 11 bases between.

The rearrangement links TRBV4-1 to TRBJ1-1, with 9 bases identical to TRBD1. Germline CDR1 MGHRA, CDR2 YSYEKL. There are 15 residues in the CDR3. The ends lost 1 base at V and 1 base at J; junction bases unmatched: 1. The CDR3 protein is CASSQAGQGNTEAFF. Here the CDR3 DNA reads TGCGCCAGCAGCCAAGCGGGACAGGGGAACACTGAAGCTTTCTTT.

This clonotype was observed at least ten times. The J gene is TRBJ1-4, the V gene TRBV11-2, with D maybe TRBD1 (5 bases). V was trimmed by 4 bases and J by 7 bases, leaving 13 bases between them. The CDR3 totals 14 residues. The germline CDR1 and CDR2 sequences are SGHAT and FQNNGV. The CDR3 loop is CASSSGTDREKLFF. CDR3 nucleotides: TGTGCCAGCAGCTCCGGGACGGACCGTGAAAAACTGTTTTTT.

This clonotype occurred a few times. The rearrangement joins TRBV5-5 to TRBJ1-5; tentatively, D is TRBD1 (5 bases). The V and J ends lost 1 base and 0 bases respectively, with 11 bases between them. This CDR3 is built from 16 residues. Germline V gives CDR1 SGHKS, CDR2 YYEKEE (reference sequence). The DNA of the CDR3 is TGTGCCAGCAGCTTGATTGGGGGAGTTAGCAATCAGCCCCAGCATTTT. It encodes CASSLIGGVSNQPQHF.

This clonotype was counted a few times. J is TRBJ2-5 and V is TRBV6-5; D might be TRBD2 (5 bases). This CDR3 has 15 amino acids. Germline V lookup: CDR1 MNHEY, CDR2 SVGAGI. V shed 0 bases and J shed 4 bases, with 12 bases lying between them. Here the CDR3 DNA reads TGTGCCAGCAGTTACTCGAAGGTTGGAGGAGAGACCCAGTACTTC. It encodes CASSYSKVGGETQYF.

The chain couples TRBV19 to TRBJ2-3; D tentatively fits TRBD1 or TRBD2 (5 bases each). The CDR3 covers 14 residues. Germline CDR1 LNHDA, CDR2 SQIVND (reference sequence). V lost 7 bases to trimming and J lost 6 bases, with 17 bases between them. As DNA, the CDR3 is TGTGCCAGTACCCCTAGAGATGGGACCGATACGCAGTATTTT. Translation: CASTPRDGTDTQYF.

Ten or more counts support this clonotype. This sequence joins TRBV29-1 and TRBJ2-7; 7 bases line up with TRBD1. Germline V lookup: CDR1 SQVTM, CDR2 ANQGSEA. V shed 4 bases, J shed 5 bases, and the junction held 8 bases outside the gene matches. The CDR3 loop spans 13 amino acids. Here the CDR3 reads CSVVKGASDEQYF. Written as DNA, the CDR3 is TGCAGCGTTGTGAAGGGGGCCAGCGACGAGCAGTACTTC.

The chain has TRBV6-1 and TRBJ2-1; TRBD1 is a possible D gene (5 bases). The CDR3 runs to 16 residues. Deletions cut 0 bases from V and 7 bases from J, with 16 bases between. The germline V gene encodes CDR1 MNHNS and CDR2 SASEGT. CDR3 amino acids: CASSEAGAPAGNEQFF. In DNA, the CDR3 is TGTGCCAGCAGTGAAGCTGGAGCGCCGGCAGGGAATGAGCAGTTCTTC.

The J gene is TRBJ2-2, the V gene TRBV20-1; 10 bases are shared with TRBD1. Germline trimming cut 0 bases from V and 6 bases from J; bases unmatched to any gene: 4. Germline loops: CDR1 DFQATT, CDR2 SNEGSKA (reference sequence). This CDR3 spans 15 amino acids. CDR3 in amino acids: CSARDPGQGSGELFF. CDR3 DNA sequence: TGCAGTGCTAGAGATCCGGGACAGGGGTCCGGGGAGCTGTTTTTT.

As for this clonotype: This may come from a read error, since a much larger clone is one base off. Here the CDR3 DNA reads TGTGCCAGCTGTTTCTTCGGCGGGGGGTACTCTATAATTCATGAGCAGTTCTTC. Amino acids: CASCFFGGGYSIIHEQFF. The chain joins TRBV3-1 to TRBJ2-1, with 8 bases aligning to TRBD2. V shed 8 bases and J 8 bases; nucleotides not matched to a gene: 23. This CDR3 region has 18 residues. Germline lookup yields CDR1 LGHDT and CDR2 YNNKEL (reference sequence).

For this clonotype: Since the CDR3 does not end with the conserved phenylalanine or tryptophan, this likely comes from a read error. The J gene is TRBJ2-7, the V gene TRBV4-2; D ambiguous. Looked up from germline, CDR1 is LGHNA and CDR2 is YNFKEQ. This CDR3 has 14 residues. V lost 0 bases, J lost 3 bases, and 9 bases lay in between. CDR3 in amino acids: CASSQEELVYEQYY. CDR3 sequence (DNA): TGTGCCAGCAGCCAAGAGGAGCTCGTCTACGAGCAGTACTAC.

In its sample, this clonotype was seen many times. V usage is TRBV20-1 and J usage is TRBJ2-3; 7 bases agree with TRBD1. V lost 1 base to trimming and J lost 0 bases; unmatched junction nucleotides: 13. Germline CDR1 is DFQATT and CDR2 is SNEGSKA (reference sequence). CDR3 length: 18 residues. The CDR3 sequence is CSARASIGTARSTDTQYF. CDR3 in DNA: TGCAGTGCTAGAGCCTCCATAGGGACAGCTCGTAGCACAGATACGCAGTATTTT.

The chain couples TRBV4-2 to TRBJ1-1, with D possibly being TRBD1 (6 bases). Germline lookup yields CDR1 LGHNA and CDR2 YNFKEQ. This CDR3 region has 15 residues. Trimming stripped 0 bases from V and 4 bases from J, with 12 bases between. CDR3 in amino acids: CASSQDWARGTEAFF. DNA for the CDR3: TGTGCCAGCAGCCAAGATTGGGCCAGGGGCACTGAAGCTTTCTTT.

This clonotype was seen a few times. The chain carries TRBV5-6 and TRBJ1-4; 7 nucleotides line up with TRBD1. CDR3 length: 16 amino acids. The ends lost 2 bases at V and 4 bases at J; junction bases unmatched: 8. Germline V gene lookup returns CDR1 SGHDT and CDR2 YYEEEE. The CDR3 loop is CASSFTGALFNEKLFF. DNA for the CDR3: TGTGCCAGCAGCTTTACAGGGGCCTTGTTTAATGAAAAACTGTTTTTT.

The chain couples TRBV5-1 to TRBJ1-1; 7 nucleotides align to TRBD1. CDR1 is SGHRS and CDR2 is YFSETQ in the germline V gene. V lost 4 bases to trimming and J lost 5 bases; unmatched junction nucleotides: 5. The CDR3 is 13 residues long. The CDR3 coding sequence is TGCGCCAGCAGCCCCCAGGGGGAAACTGAAGCTTTCTTT. Protein: CASSPQGETEAFF.

The chain recombines TRBV6-2 or TRBV6-3 with TRBJ2-1; 10 nucleotides match TRBD2. The germline CDR1 and CDR2 sequences are MNHEY and SVGEGT. This CDR3 comprises 14 residues. V shed 8 bases, J shed 7 bases, and the junction held 8 bases outside the gene matches. The CDR3 here is CASSLSGGQNEQFF. CDR3 nucleotides: TGTGCCAGCTCGCTTAGCGGGGGGCAGAATGAGCAGTTCTTC.

There are many counts of this clonotype. The J gene is TRBJ2-1, the V gene TRBV29-1; TRBD1 is a possible D gene (6 bases). The CDR3 consists of 12 residues. Germline CDR1 is SQVTM and CDR2 is ANQGSEA. CDR3: CSSDGTTNEQFF. CDR3 coding DNA: TGCAGTTCTGACGGGACAACCAATGAGCAGTTCTTC.

The chain has TRBV5-4 and TRBJ1-2, with D possibly TRBD1 on 6 matching bases. Trimming took off 2 bases at V and 4 bases at J, with 18 bases between the two ends. From germline, CDR1 is SGHNT and CDR2 YYREEE (reference sequence). This CDR3 spans 16 amino acids. The CDR3 spells CASSFGMMDSLYGYTF. CDR3 coding DNA: TGTGCCAGCAGCTTCGGCATGATGGACAGTCTCTATGGCTACACCTTC.

The rearrangement links TRBV7-8 to TRBJ2-7; a weak D match, TRBD1 (5 bases). Between the trimmed V and J ends, which lost 4 bases and 5 bases, there was a span of 12 bases. The CDR3 is made up of 13 amino acids. Germline lookup yields CDR1 SGHVS and CDR2 FQNEAQ. The CDR3 protein is CASSSTDTNEQYV. The DNA for the CDR3 is TGTGCCAGCAGCTCGACAGACACCAACGAGCAGTACGTC.

At least ten counts were recorded for this clonotype. The chain couples TRBV7-8 to TRBJ2-2; D perhaps matches TRBD1 (5 bases). Germline V lookup: CDR1 SGHVS, CDR2 FQNEAQ. V dropped 8 bases and J dropped 5 bases, with 9 bases sitting between them. There are 12 residues in the CDR3. The CDR3 protein is CASSKGTGELFF. The CDR3 nucleotides are TGTGCCAGCTCAAAGGGGACCGGGGAGCTGTTTTTT.

The CDR3 loop reads CASRNPWSASLSGSYGYTF. As DNA, the CDR3 is TGTGCCAGTAGGAACCCGTGGTCAGCCTCTCTCAGTGGTTCCTATGGCTACACCTTC. The V gene is TRBV19, the J gene TRBJ1-2; D not certain. The CDR3 totals 19 residues. The V gene's germline CDR1 is LNHDA and CDR2 SQIVND (reference sequence). V shed 6 bases and J shed 4 bases, with 30 bases lying between them.

DNA for the CDR3: TGCGCCAGCAGCTTGGGGGGTTCGGACTCATACACTGAAGCTTTCTTT. Translation: CASSLGGSDSYTEAFF. V usage is TRBV5-1 and J usage is TRBJ1-1; D gene uncertain. V shed 0 bases and J shed 3 bases, with 15 bases lying between them. Germline CDR1 SGHRS, CDR2 YFSETQ. CDR3 length equals 16 residues.

This rearrangement joins TRBV28 to TRBJ2-3; weak D call: TRBD1 (5 bases). Trimming left V 5 bases short and J 0 bases short, with 12 bases between. Germline-derived CDR1 and CDR2 are MDHEN and SYDVKM. The CDR3 runs 15 residues. The chain's CDR3 is CASSPLDRSTDTQYF. CDR3 coding DNA: TGTGCCAGCAGTCCACTTGACAGAAGCACAGATACGCAGTATTTT.

The sample holds a few counts of this clonotype. The gene calls are TRBV4-1 and TRBJ1-1, with TRBD1 as a possible D gene (6 bases). The V and J ends lost 4 bases and 7 bases respectively, with 13 bases between them. The germline V gene has CDR1 MGHRA and CDR2 YSYEKL. The CDR3 is made up of 13 amino acids. CDR3 in DNA: TGCGCCAGCAGCCTGACAGGACAGCTTGAAGCTTTCTTT. Its translation is CASSLTGQLEAFF.

The chain uses TRBV5-1 and TRBJ2-3; D not resolved. The CDR3 extends over 15 amino acids. Germline lookup yields CDR1 SGHRS and CDR2 YFSETQ. V was shortened by 4 bases and J by 0 bases, with 12 bases between the two germline ends. CDR3 region: CASSPDPESTDTQYF. The DNA for the CDR3 is TGCGCCAGCAGCCCGGACCCCGAAAGCACAGATACGCAGTATTTT.

The genes are TRBV5-6 and TRBJ2-1; tentative D call: TRBD2 (5 bases). The CDR3 has 14 residues. V was shortened by 5 bases and J by 5 bases, with 14 bases between the two germline ends. Germline CDR1 reads SGHDT; CDR2 reads YYEEEE. CDR3 coding DNA: TGTGCCAGCAGTTTCTGGACTGATAACAATGAGCAGTTCTTC. The encoded protein is CASSFWTDNNEQFF. The full variable domain, its missing parts supplied by reference TRBV5-6 and TRBJ2-1, is DAGVTQSPTHLIKTRGQQVTLRCSPKSGHDTVSWYQQALGQGPQFIFQYYEEEERQRGNFPDRFSGHQFPNYSSELNVNALLLGDSALYLCASSFWTDNNEQFFGPGTRLTVL.